Sequencing of this TCR beta chain was carried out in a study of beta chain features in type 1 diabetes. About the research overall: Across all samples, about 100,000,000 sorted cells were examined.

Study-level findings and limits: PCR might favor shorter templates, equally in patients and controls. People with Type 1 diabetes carried modestly yet significantly shorter TCRB CDR3s in all four CD4+ subsets. The study found fewer insertions and more deletions at VDJ junctions in type 1 diabetes patients.

Expressed TCRB transcripts were sequenced because the entire RNA isolate underwent reverse transcription. The assay was immunoSEQ multiplex PCR, and TCRdb's table has in-frame clones only and misses some. The sample lists hundreds of thousands of clones; 15% to 19% were seen once. V was trimmed by 8 bases and J by 6 bases, leaving 14 bases between them. CDR3 length equals 12 residues. Germline loops: CDR1 MNHEY, CDR2 SVGAGI. This clone was observed a handful of times. Its antigen is not known. The chain joins TRBV6-5 to TRBJ2-7; D remains ambiguous. The sequencing sample was made of naive CD4+ T cells from blood. The sequence derives from a man between 18 and 29 years old in good health. The DNA for the CDR3 is TGTGCCAGCTTGTCAGCCGGCGGCGAGCAGTACTTC. It is translated as CASLSAGGEQYF.